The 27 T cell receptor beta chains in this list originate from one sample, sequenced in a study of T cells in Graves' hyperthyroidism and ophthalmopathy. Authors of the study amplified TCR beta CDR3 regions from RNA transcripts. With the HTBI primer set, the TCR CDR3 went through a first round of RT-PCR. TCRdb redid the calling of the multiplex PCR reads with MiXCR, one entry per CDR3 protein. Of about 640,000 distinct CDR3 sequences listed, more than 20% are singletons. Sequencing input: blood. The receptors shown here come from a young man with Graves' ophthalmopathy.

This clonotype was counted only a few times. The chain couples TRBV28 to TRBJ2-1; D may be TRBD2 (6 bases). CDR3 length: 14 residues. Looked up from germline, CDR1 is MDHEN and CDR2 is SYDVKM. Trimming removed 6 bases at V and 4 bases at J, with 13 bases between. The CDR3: CASRQSLAYNEQFF. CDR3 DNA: TGTGCCAGCAGGCAGTCGCTAGCGTACAATGAGCAGTTCTTC.

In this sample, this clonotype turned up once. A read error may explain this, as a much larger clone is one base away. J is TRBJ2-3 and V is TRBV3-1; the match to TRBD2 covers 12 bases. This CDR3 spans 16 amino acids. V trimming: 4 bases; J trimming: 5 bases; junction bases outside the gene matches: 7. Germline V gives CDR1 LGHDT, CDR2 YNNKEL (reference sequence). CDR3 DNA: TGTGCCAGCAGCCCGGGGACTAGCGGGCGTATAGATACGCAGTATTTT. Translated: CASSPGTSGRIDTQYF.

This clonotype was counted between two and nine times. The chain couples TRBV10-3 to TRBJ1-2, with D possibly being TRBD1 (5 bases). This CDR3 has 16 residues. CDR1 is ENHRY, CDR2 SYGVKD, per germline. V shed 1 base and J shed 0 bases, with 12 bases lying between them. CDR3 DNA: TGTGCCATCAGTGAGTGGGTCGGGACGGCTAACTATGGCTACACCTTC. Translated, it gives CAISEWVGTANYGYTF.

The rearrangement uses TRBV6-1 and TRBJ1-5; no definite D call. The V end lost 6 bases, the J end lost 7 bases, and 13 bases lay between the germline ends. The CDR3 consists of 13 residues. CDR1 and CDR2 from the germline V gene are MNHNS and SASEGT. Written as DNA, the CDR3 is TGTGCCAGCAGCTTACCGCCGATCCAGCCCCAGCATTTT. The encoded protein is CASSLPPIQPQHF.

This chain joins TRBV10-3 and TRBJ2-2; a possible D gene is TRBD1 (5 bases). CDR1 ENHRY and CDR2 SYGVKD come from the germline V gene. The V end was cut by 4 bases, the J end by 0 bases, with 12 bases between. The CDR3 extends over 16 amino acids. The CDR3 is CAISGRQSTNTGELFF. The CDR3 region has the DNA TGTGCCATCAGTGGTCGACAGTCTACGAACACCGGGGAGCTGTTTTTT.

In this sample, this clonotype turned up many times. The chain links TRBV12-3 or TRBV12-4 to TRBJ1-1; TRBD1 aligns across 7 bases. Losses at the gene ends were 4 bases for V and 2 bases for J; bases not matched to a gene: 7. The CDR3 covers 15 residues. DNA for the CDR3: TGTGCCAGCAGTTCTCAGGGGGGAGGCAACACTGAAGCTTTCTTT. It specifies CASSSQGGGNTEAFF.

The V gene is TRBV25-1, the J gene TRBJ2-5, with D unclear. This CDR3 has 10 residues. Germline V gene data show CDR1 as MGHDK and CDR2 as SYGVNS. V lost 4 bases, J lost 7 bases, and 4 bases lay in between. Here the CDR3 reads CASSAGTQYF. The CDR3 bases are TGTGCCAGCAGTGCTGGGACCCAGTACTTC.

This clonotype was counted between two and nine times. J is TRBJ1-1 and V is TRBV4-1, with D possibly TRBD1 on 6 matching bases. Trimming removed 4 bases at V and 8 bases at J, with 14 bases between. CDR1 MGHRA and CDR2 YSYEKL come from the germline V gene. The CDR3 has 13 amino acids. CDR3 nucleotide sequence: TGCGCCAGCAGCCTAAGGGGGTCCTCCGAAGCTTTCTTT. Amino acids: CASSLRGSSEAFF.

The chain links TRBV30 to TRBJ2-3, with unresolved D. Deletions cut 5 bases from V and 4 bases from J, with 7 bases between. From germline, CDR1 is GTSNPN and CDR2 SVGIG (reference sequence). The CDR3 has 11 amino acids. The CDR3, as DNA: TGTGCCTGGTCGAACGCAGATACGCAGTATTTT. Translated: CAWSNADTQYF.

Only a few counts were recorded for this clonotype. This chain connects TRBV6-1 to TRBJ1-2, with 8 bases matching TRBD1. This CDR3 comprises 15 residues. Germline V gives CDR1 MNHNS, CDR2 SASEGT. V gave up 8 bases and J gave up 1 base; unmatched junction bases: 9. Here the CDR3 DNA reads TGTGCCAGCCGGACCGGGACAGGCGATAACTATGGCTACACCTTC. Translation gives CASRTGTGDNYGYTF.

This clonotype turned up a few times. CDR3 amino acids: CASSPILGLAGDHNEQFF. CDR3 nucleotide sequence: TGTGCCAGCAGCCCCATACTGGGACTAGCGGGAGATCACAATGAGCAGTTCTTC. This chain links TRBV3-1 with TRBJ2-1; 14 bases are a match to TRBD2. The V and J ends lost 4 bases and 5 bases, in that order; junction bases with no gene match: 10. The CDR3 loop spans 18 amino acids. Germline CDR1 reads LGHDT; CDR2 reads YNNKEL (reference sequence).

CDR3: CASSLGTARTDTQYF. CDR3 nucleotide sequence: TGTGCCAGCAGCTTAGGGACAGCTCGCACAGATACGCAGTATTTT. The chain links TRBV7-3 to TRBJ2-3; 7 bases map to TRBD1. The length of the CDR3 is 15 residues. Germline assignment: CDR1 SGHTA and CDR2 FQGTGA. The V gene end was trimmed by 2 bases and the J gene end by 1 base; junction bases not matched to a gene: 3.

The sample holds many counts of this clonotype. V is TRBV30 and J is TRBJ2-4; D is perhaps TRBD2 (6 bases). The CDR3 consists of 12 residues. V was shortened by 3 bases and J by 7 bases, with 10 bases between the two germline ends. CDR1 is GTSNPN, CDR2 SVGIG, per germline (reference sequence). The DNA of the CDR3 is TGTGCCTGGAGCGGGAGCACGAACATTCAGTACTTC. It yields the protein CAWSGSTNIQYF.

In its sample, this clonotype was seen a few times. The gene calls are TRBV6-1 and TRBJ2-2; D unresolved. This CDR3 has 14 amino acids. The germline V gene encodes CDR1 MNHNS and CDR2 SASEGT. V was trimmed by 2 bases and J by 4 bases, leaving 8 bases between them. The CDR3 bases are TGTGCCAGCAGTGAATTCGGCGGCACCGGGGAGCTGTTTTTT. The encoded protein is CASSEFGGTGELFF.

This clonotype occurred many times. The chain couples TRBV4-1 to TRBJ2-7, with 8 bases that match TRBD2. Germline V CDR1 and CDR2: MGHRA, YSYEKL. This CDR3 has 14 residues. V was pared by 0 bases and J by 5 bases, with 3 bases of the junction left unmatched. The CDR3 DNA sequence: TGCGCCAGCAGCCAAGAAGCGGGAGCCAACGAGCAGTACTTC. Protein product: CASSQEAGANEQYF.

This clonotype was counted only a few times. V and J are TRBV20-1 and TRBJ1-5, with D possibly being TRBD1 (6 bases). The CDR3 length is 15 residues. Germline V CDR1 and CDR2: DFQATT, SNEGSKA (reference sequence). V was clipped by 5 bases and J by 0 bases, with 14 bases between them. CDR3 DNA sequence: TGCAGTGCTGGGACATGGGGATCTAGCAATCAGCCCCAGCATTTT. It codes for CSAGTWGSSNQPQHF.

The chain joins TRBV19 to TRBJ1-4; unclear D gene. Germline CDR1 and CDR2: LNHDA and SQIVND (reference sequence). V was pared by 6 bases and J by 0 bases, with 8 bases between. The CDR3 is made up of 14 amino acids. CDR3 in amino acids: CASSEPATNEKLFF. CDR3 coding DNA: TGTGCCAGTAGCGAACCCGCAACTAATGAAAAACTGTTTTTT.

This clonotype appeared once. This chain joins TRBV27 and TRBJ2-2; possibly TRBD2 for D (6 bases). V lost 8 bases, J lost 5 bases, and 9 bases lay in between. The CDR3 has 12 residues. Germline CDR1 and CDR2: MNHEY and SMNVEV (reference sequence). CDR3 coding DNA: TGTGCCAGCGGAGGGAGGACCGGGGAGCTGTTTTTT. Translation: CASGGRTGELFF.

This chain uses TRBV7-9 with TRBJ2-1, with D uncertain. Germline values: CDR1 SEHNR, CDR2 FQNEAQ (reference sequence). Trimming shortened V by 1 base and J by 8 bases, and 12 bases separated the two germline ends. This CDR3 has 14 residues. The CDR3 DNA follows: TGTGCCAGCAGCTTAGGCCCCCCCCCCCATGAGCAGTTCTTC. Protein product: CASSLGPPPHEQFF.

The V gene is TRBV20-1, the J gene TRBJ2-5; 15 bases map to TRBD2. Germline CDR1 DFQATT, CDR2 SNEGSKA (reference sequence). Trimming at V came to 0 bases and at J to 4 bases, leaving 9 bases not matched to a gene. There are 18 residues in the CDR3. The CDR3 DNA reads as TGCAGTGCTAGAGATATCCGGACTAGCGGGAGGGAGGGAGAGACCCAGTACTTC. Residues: CSARDIRTSGREGETQYF.

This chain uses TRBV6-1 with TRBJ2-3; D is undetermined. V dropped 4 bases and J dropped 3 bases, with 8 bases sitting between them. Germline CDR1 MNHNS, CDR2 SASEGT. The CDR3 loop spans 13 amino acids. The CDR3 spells CASSVTGTDTQYF. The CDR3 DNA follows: TGTGCCAGCAGTGTTACCGGGACAGATACGCAGTATTTT.

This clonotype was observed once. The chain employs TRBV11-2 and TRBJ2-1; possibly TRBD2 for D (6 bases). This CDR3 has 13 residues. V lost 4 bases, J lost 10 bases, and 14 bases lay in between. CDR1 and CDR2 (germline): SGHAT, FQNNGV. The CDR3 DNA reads TGTGCCAGCAGCTCCGGGGGTGGAGGCGAGCAGTTCTTC. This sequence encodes CASSSGGGGEQFF.

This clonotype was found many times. This CDR3 reads CASSSGGQGFSYNEQFF. The CDR3 nucleotides read TGTGCCAGCAGCTCAGGGGGACAGGGGTTTTCATACAATGAGCAGTTCTTC. This chain uses TRBV28 with TRBJ2-1; 10 bases line up with TRBD1. CDR3 size: 17 residues. In germline, CDR1 is MDHEN, CDR2 SYDVKM. V lost 6 bases and J lost 4; bases outside the gene matches: 12. Based on the CDR3 plus reference TRBV28 and TRBJ2-1, the full variable domain is DVKVTQSSRYLVKRTGEKVFLECVQDMDHENMFWYRQDPGLGLRLIYFSYDVKMKEKGDIPEGYSVSREKKERFSLILESASTNQTSMYLCASSSGGQGFSYNEQFFGPGTRLTVL.

DNA for the CDR3: TGTGCCAGCAGCGTTGACTCAGGATATACCTACGAGCAGTACTTC. This codes for CASSVDSGYTYEQYF. The V gene is TRBV9, the J gene TRBJ2-7; D ambiguous. With 2 bases removed from V and 2 bases from J, the gap between germline ends came to 14 bases. Germline loops: CDR1 SGDLS, CDR2 YYNGEE. This CDR3 has 15 amino acids.

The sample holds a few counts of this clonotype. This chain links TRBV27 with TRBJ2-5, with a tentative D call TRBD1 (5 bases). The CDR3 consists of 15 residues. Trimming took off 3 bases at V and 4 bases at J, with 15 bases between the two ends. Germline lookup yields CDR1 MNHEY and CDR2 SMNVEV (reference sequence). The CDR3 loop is CASSFSAGRRETQYF. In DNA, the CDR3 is TGTGCCAGCAGTTTCTCGGCAGGGCGAAGAGAGACCCAGTACTTC.

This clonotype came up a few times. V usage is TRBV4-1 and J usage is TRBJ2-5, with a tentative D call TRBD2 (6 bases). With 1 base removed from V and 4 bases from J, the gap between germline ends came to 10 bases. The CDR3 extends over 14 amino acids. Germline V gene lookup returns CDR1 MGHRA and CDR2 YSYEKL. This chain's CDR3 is CASSQALAVETQYF. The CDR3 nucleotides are TGCGCCAGCAGCCAAGCCTTAGCGGTAGAGACCCAGTACTTC.

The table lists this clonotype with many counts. The CDR3 region is CASSAIGRFTDTQYF. The CDR3 coding sequence is TGTGCCAGCAGCGCTATCGGGAGGTTCACAGATACGCAGTATTTT. This chain connects TRBV12-3 or TRBV12-4 to TRBJ2-3; TRBD2 matches at 7 bases. CDR3 length equals 15 residues. J gave up 2 bases and V 6 bases, and 8 bases lay outside the gene matches.